The 30 T cell receptor beta chains below all came from one sample that was sequenced in a study of graft-versus-host responses after intestinal transplantation (dated by TCRdb to the early 2020s). Receptor amplification or capture employed the immunoSEQ multiplex PCR assay. TCRdb provides this immuneACCESS table in a form limited to in-frame rearrangements. Some clones are lacking; in checked studies, under half of them reflect an unresolved V gene, and why the rest are absent is not known. The sample profile shows 95,000 to 150,000 clones; around 96% of them were found once. Clones ranked in the top ten supply over 2.5% of the sample. The antigens these receptors bind are not known. The time point label here, explained by the study, means: cells obtained before transplantation from donor or recipient. Here the sequenced sample was unstimulated CD8+ T cells sorted from spleen or lymph node cells, taken before intestinal transplant. The receptors come from a human donor who received an intestinal transplant.

The genes are TRBV9 and TRBJ1-2; D gene ambiguous. Trimming took off 0 bases at V and 2 bases at J, with 11 bases between the two ends. This CDR3 is 15 amino acids long. Germline CDR1 is SGDLS and CDR2 is YYNGEE. The CDR3 DNA is TGTGCCAGCAGCGTAGCGTACAGCCCGAACTATGGCTACACCTTC. The encoded protein is CASSVAYSPNYGYTF.

The V gene is TRBV7-9, the J gene TRBJ2-5; a possible D gene is TRBD2 (5 bases). V was clipped by 5 bases and J by 5 bases, with 6 bases between them. The CDR3 loop spans 11 amino acids. From germline, CDR1 is SEHNR and CDR2 FQNEAQ (reference sequence). Here the CDR3 reads CASSPGETQYF. CDR3 bases: TGTGCCAGCAGCCCGGGGGAGACCCAGTACTTC.

The V and J genes are TRBV5-4 and TRBJ2-7, with 9 bases that match TRBD1. This CDR3 contains 13 residues. The J segment lost 7 bases and the V segment lost 3 bases, leaving 5 bases of the junction unmatched. The germline V gene has CDR1 SGHNT and CDR2 YYREEE (reference sequence). The CDR3 is CASSSQGAWEQYF. CDR3 nucleotides: TGTGCCAGCAGCTCACAGGGGGCCTGGGAGCAGTACTTC.

The CDR3 coding sequence is TGTGCCAGCAGCTTAGCATGGGGGACAGATACGCAGTATTTT. Its protein is CASSLAWGTDTQYF. V and J are TRBV7-6 and TRBJ2-3; D tentatively fits TRBD1 or TRBD2 (5 bases each). This CDR3 comprises 14 residues. CDR1 is SGHVS, CDR2 FNYEAQ, per germline. Trimming shortened V by 0 bases and J by 3 bases, and 7 bases separated the two germline ends.

CDR3 region: CASPPGPPRETQYF. The CDR3, as DNA: TGCGCCAGTCCCCCCGGGCCACCCCGAGAGACCCAGTACTTC. The V call is TRBV10-1, the J call TRBJ2-5; D is unresolved. V was pared by 9 bases and J by 4 bases, with 18 bases between. The germline CDR1 and CDR2 sequences are WNHNN and SYGVQD (reference sequence). The length of the CDR3 is 14 residues.

The chain uses TRBV10-3 and TRBJ2-1, with D possibly TRBD2 on 5 matching bases. V was clipped by 11 bases and J by 1 base, with 12 bases between them. The CDR3 runs to 13 residues. Germline CDR1 ENHRY, CDR2 SYGVKD. CDR3 sequence reads: CAVGSGSYNEQFF. The CDR3 DNA follows: TGTGCCGTGGGGTCGGGATCCTACAATGAGCAGTTCTTC.

V and J are TRBV6-5 and TRBJ1-1, with D perhaps matching TRBD1 (5 bases). CDR3 length equals 16 residues. V was cut by 1 base and J by 1 base, with 13 bases left in between. CDR1 is MNHEY, CDR2 SVGAGI, per germline. The DNA of the CDR3 is TGTGCCAGCAGTTACTTGAACAGGTGGGGGAACACTGAAGCTTTCTTT. This codes for CASSYLNRWGNTEAFF.

The V and J genes are TRBV19 and TRBJ2-1; D is undetermined. Germline loops: CDR1 LNHDA, CDR2 SQIVND (reference sequence). V gave up 3 bases and J gave up 9 bases, with 9 bases separating them. CDR3 length equals 12 residues. The CDR3: CASSIPQTEQFF. CDR3 nucleotide sequence: TGTGCCAGTAGTATCCCCCAGACTGAGCAGTTCTTC.

The rearrangement uses TRBV30 and TRBJ1-1; TRBD1 agrees at 7 bases. Germline CDR1 GTSNPN, CDR2 SVGIG (reference sequence). Trimming took 8 bases from V and 6 from J; bases not matched to a gene: 3. The CDR3 covers 10 residues. The DNA of the CDR3 is TGTGCCACAGGGGAAGCTGAAGCTTTCTTT. As protein: CATGEAEAFF.

The chain joins TRBV13 to TRBJ2-7; perhaps TRBD2 as D (5 bases). The germline V gene has CDR1 PRHDT and CDR2 FYEKMQ (reference sequence). V was clipped by 5 bases and J by 6 bases, with 11 bases between them. The CDR3 extends over 12 amino acids. The CDR3 protein is CASSTFGGEQYF. Here the CDR3 DNA reads TGTGCCAGCAGCACCTTCGGAGGCGAGCAGTACTTC.

The chain joins TRBV5-6 to TRBJ2-1; 8 bases fit TRBD1. The J segment lost 2 bases and the V segment lost 4 bases, leaving 8 bases of the junction unmatched. Germline-derived CDR1 and CDR2 are SGHDT and YYEEEE. This CDR3 is built from 16 residues. The CDR3 sequence is CASSLATGAPYNEQFF. DNA for the CDR3: TGTGCCAGCAGCCTAGCGACAGGGGCCCCCTACAATGAGCAGTTCTTC.

The chain uses TRBV7-6 and TRBJ1-4; the match to TRBD1 covers 8 bases. V was pared by 4 bases and J by 3 bases, with 10 bases of the junction left unmatched. Germline V gene lookup returns CDR1 SGHVS and CDR2 FNYEAQ. This CDR3 has 17 amino acids. The CDR3 nucleotides are TGTGCCAGCAGCTCCTCACCGGGACAGGCCTCTAATGAAAAACTGTTTTTT. It is translated as CASSSSPGQASNEKLFF.

The chain uses TRBV5-1 and TRBJ1-1; 9 positions match TRBD1. This CDR3 contains 15 residues. V gave up 3 bases and J gave up 4 bases; unmatched junction bases: 7. Germline loops: CDR1 SGHRS, CDR2 YFSETQ. The CDR3 spells CASSWGQGMSTEAFF. The CDR3 DNA follows: TGCGCCAGCAGCTGGGGACAGGGTATGAGCACTGAAGCTTTCTTT.

This chain joins TRBV4-3 and TRBJ2-3; TRBD2 matches at 7 bases. V was clipped by 0 bases and J by 2 bases; unmatched bases: 2. Per germline, CDR1 LGHNA and CDR2 YSLEER. This CDR3 contains 15 residues. The CDR3: CASSQDQRDTDTQYF. The CDR3 nucleotides are TGCGCCAGCAGCCAAGATCAGCGGGACACAGATACGCAGTATTTT.

The J gene is TRBJ2-1, the V gene TRBV2; the D is unclear. The CDR3 runs 14 residues. Germline CDR1 is SNHLY and CDR2 is FYNNEI. Trimming removed 3 bases from V and 7 bases from J, with 13 bases in between. The CDR3 region has the DNA TGTGCCAGCAGTGAGGCCCCACAGAAAAATGAGCAGTTCTTC. Residues: CASSEAPQKNEQFF.

The rearrangement joins TRBV11-2 to TRBJ2-7; D is unclear. Germline V CDR1 and CDR2: SGHAT, FQNNGV. Trimming left V 5 bases short and J 6 bases short, with 11 bases between. The CDR3 loop spans 12 amino acids. The CDR3 region has the DNA TGTGCCAGCAGCGCAACTCCGCCCGAGCAGTACTTC. Its protein product is CASSATPPEQYF.

This clone was recorded once. The genes are TRBV4-2 and TRBJ2-1; 7 bases match TRBD1. V lost 7 bases and J lost 7; bases outside the gene matches: 10. In germline, CDR1 is LGHNA, CDR2 YNFKEQ. The CDR3 totals 14 residues. Here the CDR3 reads CASTDTTGPNEQFF. The CDR3, as DNA: TGTGCCAGCACCGATACGACAGGGCCAAATGAGCAGTTCTTC.

This sequence joins TRBV6-6 and TRBJ2-7, with a weak D call TRBD2 (6 bases). This CDR3 contains 15 residues. V lost 4 bases and J lost 5, with 18 bases in between. Germline-derived CDR1 and CDR2 are MNHNY and SVGAGI (reference sequence). The CDR3 DNA reads TGTGCCAGCAGTTCCGAAAGACTAGTAATTGACGAGCAGTACTTC. Protein sequence: CASSSERLVIDEQYF.

V and J are TRBV10-1 and TRBJ2-7; 9 bases are shared with TRBD2. The V gene end was trimmed by 8 bases and the J gene end by 7 bases; junction bases not matched to a gene: 12. Germline values: CDR1 WNHNN, CDR2 SYGVQD (reference sequence). The CDR3 has 14 amino acids. The CDR3 region is CASGSGSGNGEQYF. The CDR3 DNA follows: TGCGCCAGCGGTAGCGGGAGCGGCAACGGTGAGCAGTACTTC.

The chain uses TRBV27 and TRBJ2-1, with D perhaps given as TRBD1 or TRBD2 (5 bases each). The CDR3 is made up of 15 amino acids. The V and J ends lost 3 bases and 0 bases respectively, with 9 bases between them. CDR1 is MNHEY and CDR2 is SMNVEV in the germline V gene (reference sequence). The CDR3 sequence: CASSLGPTSYNEQFF. The CDR3 coding sequence is TGTGCCAGCAGTTTGGGACCGACCTCCTACAATGAGCAGTTCTTC.

The chain combines TRBV4-3 with TRBJ2-5, with D tentatively TRBD2 (5 bases). The CDR3 has 14 amino acids. V lost 0 bases to trimming and J lost 4 bases, with 9 bases between them. The V gene's germline CDR1 is LGHNA and CDR2 YSLEER. The CDR3 protein is CASSQDPGGETQYF. CDR3 coding DNA: TGCGCCAGCAGCCAAGACCCAGGAGGAGAGACCCAGTACTTC.

The J gene is TRBJ2-7, the V gene TRBV19, with 7 bases identical to TRBD2. With 5 bases clipped from V and 3 bases from J, the junction kept 7 bases outside the gene matches. This CDR3 contains 14 residues. Germline CDR1 LNHDA, CDR2 SQIVND (reference sequence). The CDR3 DNA sequence: TGTGCCAGTAGTTCGGCTAGCGGAGACTACGAGCAGTACTTC. As protein: CASSSASGDYEQYF.

V gene TRBV27 combines with J gene TRBJ2-7, with D tentatively TRBD1 or TRBD2 (5 bases each). CDR1 is MNHEY, CDR2 SMNVEV, per germline (reference sequence). This CDR3 has 14 amino acids. V lost 2 bases, J lost 3 bases, and 11 bases lay in between. As DNA, the CDR3 is TGTGCCAGCAGTTTAGAGGGGCGGATCTACGAGCAGTACTTC. Encoded protein: CASSLEGRIYEQYF.

This chain uses TRBV7-6 with TRBJ1-1; TRBD1 agrees at 7 bases. V trimming: 6 bases; J trimming: 6 bases; junction bases outside the gene matches: 22. Germline values: CDR1 SGHVS, CDR2 FNYEAQ. CDR3 length: 18 residues. The CDR3 region has the DNA TGTGCCAGCAGTCAAATAGCTGACTTCCCTGGGACAGTCTCTGAAGCTTTCTTT. This encodes CASSQIADFPGTVSEAFF.

The chain links TRBV6-4 to TRBJ2-3; 7 nucleotides align to TRBD2. Unmatched junction bases numbered 6, after V lost 3 bases and J lost 3 bases. Looked up from germline, CDR1 is MRHNA and CDR2 is SNTAGT. CDR3 length: 15 amino acids. CDR3 loop: CASSDGTGGTDTQYF. CDR3 coding DNA: TGTGCCAGCAGTGATGGGACGGGGGGAACAGATACGCAGTATTTT.

V and J are TRBV19 and TRBJ2-7; D possibly corresponds to TRBD2 (5 bases). This CDR3 has 15 amino acids. Germline V gene sequence: CDR1 LNHDA, CDR2 SQIVND (reference sequence). Trimming cost V 9 bases and J 0 bases, with 18 bases left between them. The CDR3 reads CASSESGKYSYEQYF. The CDR3 bases are TGTGCCAGCTCAGAAAGCGGAAAGTACTCCTACGAGCAGTACTTC.

V and J are TRBV5-5 and TRBJ1-1, with D possibly matching TRBD1 (5 bases). With 5 bases removed from V and 6 bases from J, the gap between germline ends came to 14 bases. CDR3 length: 13 residues. CDR1 and CDR2 (germline): SGHKS, YYEKEE (reference sequence). The CDR3 nucleotides are TGTGCCAGCAGGGGGGGGACTCCACCTGAAGCTTTCTTT. Amino acids: CASRGGTPPEAFF.

The V and J genes are TRBV7-9 and TRBJ2-7, with D possibly being TRBD1 (5 bases). The V gene's germline CDR1 is SEHNR and CDR2 FQNEAQ (reference sequence). The ends were cut back, 5 bases at V and 4 bases at J, with 12 bases in the middle. The CDR3 loop spans 13 amino acids. CDR3 nucleotides: TGTGCCAGCAGCGCCCAACAGGCATACGAGCAGTACTTC. Amino acid sequence: CASSAQQAYEQYF.

The chain links TRBV30 to TRBJ2-7, with D possibly matching TRBD2 (6 bases). The V end lost 7 bases, the J end lost 0 bases, and 13 bases lay between the germline ends. CDR3 length equals 13 residues. Per the germline V gene, CDR1 is GTSNPN and CDR2 is SVGIG (reference sequence). The CDR3 DNA follows: TGTGCCTCACGGGAGAACCCCTCCTACGAGCAGTACTTC. The encoded protein is CASRENPSYEQYF.

The rearrangement joins TRBV5-6 to TRBJ1-1; a possible D gene is TRBD1 (6 bases). The CDR3 totals 15 residues. Trimming pared 0 bases from V and 0 bases from J, leaving 9 bases between. From germline, CDR1 is SGHDT and CDR2 YYEEEE. The CDR3 region has the DNA TGTGCCAGCAGCTTGGGGACAGTTTTGAACACTGAAGCTTTCTTT. This gives the protein CASSLGTVLNTEAFF.